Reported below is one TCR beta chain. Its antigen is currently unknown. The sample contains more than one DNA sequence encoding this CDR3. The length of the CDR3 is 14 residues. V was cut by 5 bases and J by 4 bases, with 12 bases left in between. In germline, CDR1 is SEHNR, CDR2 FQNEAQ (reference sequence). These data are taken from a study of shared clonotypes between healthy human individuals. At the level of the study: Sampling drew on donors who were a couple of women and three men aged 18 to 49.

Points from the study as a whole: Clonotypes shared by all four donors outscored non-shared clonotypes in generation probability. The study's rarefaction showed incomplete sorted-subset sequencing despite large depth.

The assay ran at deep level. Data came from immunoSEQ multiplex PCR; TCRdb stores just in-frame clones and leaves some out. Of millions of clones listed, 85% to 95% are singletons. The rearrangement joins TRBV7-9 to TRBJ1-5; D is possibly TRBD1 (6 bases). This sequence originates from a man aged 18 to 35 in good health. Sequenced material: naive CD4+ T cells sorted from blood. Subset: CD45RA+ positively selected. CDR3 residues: CASSPDSFNQPQHF. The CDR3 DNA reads TGTGCCAGCAGCCCGGACAGCTTTAATCAGCCCCAGCATTTT. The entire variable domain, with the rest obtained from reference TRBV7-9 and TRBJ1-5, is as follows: DTGVSQNPRHKITKRGQNVTFRCDPISEHNRLYWYRQTLGQGPEFLTYFQNEAQLEKSRLLSDRFSAERPKGSFSTLEIQRTEQGDSAMYLCASSPDSFNQPQHFGDGTRLSIL.